Shown below are 10 T cell receptor beta chains from a single sample sequenced in a study of T cells in women clearing cervical HPV infection (dated by TCRdb to the late 2010s). The library was made by the immunoSEQ multiplex PCR assay. TCRdb carries this immuneACCESS record with in-frame sequences only. Its versions omit some clonotypes, under half of them owing to an unresolved V gene in the studies checked, with the rest unexplained. This sample's table carries roughly 15,000 clones. About 10% of the sample is held by the ten biggest clonotypes. The sample comprised blood buffy coat. The receptors were sampled from a woman aged 18 to 69 with a cervical HPV16 infection that either progressed to CIN3+ or cleared (not recorded which).

Note on this clone: The CDR3 end lies 3 residues beyond the end of the read and is filled in from the germline J gene. The chain carries TRBV28 and TRBJ2-7; weak D call: TRBD1 (6 bases). V lost 5 bases and J lost 2, with 16 bases in between. Germline CDR1 reads MDHEN; CDR2 reads SYDVKM. The CDR3 is 15 amino acids. CDR3 DNA, as far as it was read: TGTGCCAGCAGTCTCCGGGACACACTTACCTACGAG. Protein product: CASSLRDTLTYE. The CDR3 in full is CASSLRDTLTYEQYF.

Worth noting for this clone: The read halts 3 residues ahead of the CDR3 end, with the missing end drawn from the germline J gene. The chain combines TRBV7-6 with TRBJ1-1, with D possibly matching TRBD1 (5 bases). Per germline, CDR1 SGHVS and CDR2 FNYEAQ. The ends were cut back, 5 bases at V and 6 bases at J, with 19 bases in the middle. The CDR3 is 15 residues long. The CDR3 is CASSALMGPHAEAFF. CDR3 bases read: TGTGCCAGCAGCGCCCTTATGGGGCCCCATGCTGAA.

Points on this clone: The read terminates 3 residues ahead of where the CDR3 ends, so the germline J gene completes it. V usage is TRBV29-1 and J usage is TRBJ2-3; 7 bases are a match to TRBD2. Germline values: CDR1 SQVTM, CDR2 ANQGSEA. The CDR3 is 15 amino acids. After removal of 4 bases from V and 0 bases from J, the junction contained 7 bases not matched to a gene. The CDR3 region is CSVAPAGRSTDTQYF. Partial CDR3 DNA: TGCAGCGTTGCCCCAGCGGGGAGGAGCACAGATACG.

A word on this clone: The read falls 3 residues short of the CDR3 end, and the missing part is taken from the germline J gene. The chain is built from TRBV30 and TRBJ2-5; D is unresolved. This CDR3 is built from 13 residues. Trimming removed 5 bases from V and 5 bases from J, with 15 bases in between. The germline CDR1 and CDR2 sequences are GTSNPN and SVGIG (reference sequence). CDR3 bases read: TGTGCCTGGGAGACACCCGTCCGGGAGACC. Translated: CAWETPVRET. The entire CDR3 sequence reads CAWETPVRETQYF.

Comments on this clone: Its ends do not fully match the called genes, so a read error is possible. The DNA ends 3 residues before the CDR3 does, and the rest of the CDR3 is filled in from the germline J gene. J is TRBJ2-3 and V is TRBV2, with D perhaps TRBD1 (7 bases). Per the germline V gene, CDR1 is SNHLY and CDR2 is FYNNEI. The CDR3 runs 15 residues. The CDR3 region is CASSFQGGLTDAQYF. Partial CDR3 DNA: TGTGCCAGCAGTTTTCAGGGGGGTCTGACAGATGCG.

About this clone itself: The read ends 3 residues before the CDR3 terminus; that terminus is restored from the germline J gene. Distinct nucleotide sequences in the sample also encode this CDR3. V usage is TRBV10-1 and J usage is TRBJ1-6, with 7 bases fitting TRBD1. The CDR3 length is 13 residues. Germline V gene data show CDR1 as WNHNN and CDR2 as SYGVQD (reference sequence). Trimming cost V 6 bases and J 6 bases; bases outside gene matches: 2. The DNA read from the CDR3 is TGCGCCAGCAGCCGGGACAGTAATTCACCC. It translates to CASSRDSNSP. The complete CDR3 sequence is CASSRDSNSPLHF.

Points on this clone: The CDR3 end lies 3 residues beyond the end of the read and is filled in from the germline J gene. This sequence joins TRBV19 and TRBJ2-2, with D perhaps matching TRBD1 or TRBD2 (5 bases each). Trimming took off 4 bases at V and 0 bases at J, with 12 bases between the two ends. CDR3 length: 16 residues. Germline CDR1 and CDR2: LNHDA and SQIVND (reference sequence). The covered CDR3 bases are TGTGCCAGTAGTAGGGGCAGGGAGCCGAACACCGGGGAG. This gives the protein CASSRGREPNTGE. The entire CDR3 reads CASSRGREPNTGELFF. Full variable domain (outside the CDR3, taken from reference TRBV19 and TRBJ2-2): DGGITQSPKYLFRKEGQNVTLSCEQNLNHDAMYWYRQDPGQGLRLIYYSQIVNDFQKGDIAEGYSVSREKKESFPLTVTSAQKNPTAFYLCASSRGREPNTGELFFGEGSRLTVL.

About this clone: The read is 3 residues too short to cover the CDR3 end, so that end is filled in from the germline J gene. The chain couples TRBV2 to TRBJ1-4, with D possibly TRBD1 on 6 matching bases. CDR1 and CDR2 (germline): SNHLY, FYNNEI. V was trimmed by 7 bases and J by 8 bases, leaving 23 bases between them. The CDR3 totals 16 residues. CDR3 residues: CASNPQQSPGDEKLFF. The sequenced CDR3 bases are TGTGCCAGCAACCCCCAACAGAGCCCAGGGGACGAAAAA.

Details on this clone: The CDR3 extends 3 residues past the end of the read, so its final part is completed from the germline J gene. The V call is TRBV30, the J call TRBJ2-5; D is unresolved. V was trimmed by 0 bases and J by 0 bases, leaving 5 bases between them. The CDR3 length is 13 residues. Germline-derived CDR1 and CDR2 are GTSNPN and SVGIG (reference sequence). CDR3 loop: CAWSVRYQETQYF. CDR3 bases read: TGTGCCTGGAGTGTAAGGTACCAAGAGACC.

CDR3 bases read: TGTGCCAGCAGCTTGAATGGGGGCGCGATGAATGAG. Its translation: CASSLNGGAMNE. From start to end, the CDR3 is CASSLNGGAMNEQFF. This chain joins TRBV5-6 and TRBJ2-1; D perhaps matches TRBD1 (6 bases). The read falls 3 residues short of the CDR3 end, and the missing part is taken from the germline J gene. Between the trimmed V and J ends, which lost 1 base and 7 bases, there was a span of 15 bases. Looked up from germline, CDR1 is SGHDT and CDR2 is YYEEEE. The CDR3 runs to 15 residues.